Presented here are 18 T cell receptor beta chains from one specimen sequenced in a study of shared clonotypes between healthy human individuals (dated by TCRdb to the early 2020s). Libraries were built with the immunoSEQ multiplex PCR assay. Here the immuneACCESS table is served through TCRdb, limited to in-frame sequences with V and J called. Missing clones are a known gap in these copies; in checked studies unresolved V genes cover under half, and the rest lacks a known reason. Here the sample has about 1.1 million clones; 70% to 80% occur a single time. The ten largest clones add up to approximately 0.5% of the sample. Sequencing was performed on memory CD4+ T cells from PBMCs. The cell subset or site label here, explained by the study, means: CD45RA-negative fraction. These TCRs come from a man aged 18 to 30 in good health. Some clones in this sample may be carry-over from other donors' samples.

This chain links TRBV15 with TRBJ1-4, with TRBD1 as a possible D gene (6 bases). Germline CDR1 and CDR2: LNHNV and YYDKDF (reference sequence). CDR3 length: 14 amino acids. V gave up 0 bases and J gave up 8 bases, with 10 bases separating them. The CDR3 loop reads CATSREDRPEKLFF. DNA for the CDR3: TGTGCCACCAGCAGAGAGGACAGACCGGAAAAACTGTTTTTT.

The V gene is TRBV6-5, the J gene TRBJ1-1, with D tentatively TRBD1 (5 bases). V gave up 4 bases and J gave up 5 bases, with 14 bases separating them. Germline V gene lookup returns CDR1 MNHEY and CDR2 SVGAGI. The CDR3 sequence is 14 residues long. CDR3 sequence: CASSFSRGGTEAFF. As DNA, the CDR3 is TGTGCCAGCAGTTTCAGCCGGGGGGGGACTGAAGCTTTCTTT.

V is TRBV6-5 and J is TRBJ2-3; TRBD2 matches at 7 bases. With 5 bases clipped from V and 11 bases from J, the junction kept 7 bases outside the gene matches. CDR1 and CDR2 from the germline V gene are MNHEY and SVGAGI. The CDR3 has 12 residues. The CDR3 here is CASSGYGEGQYF. Written as DNA, the CDR3 is TGTGCCAGCAGTGGTTACGGGGAGGGGCAGTATTTT.

V usage is TRBV10-3 and J usage is TRBJ1-4; a weak D match, TRBD1 (5 bases). The V end was cut by 6 bases, the J end by 2 bases, with 13 bases between. This CDR3 is 15 amino acids long. Germline CDR1 ENHRY, CDR2 SYGVKD. CDR3 nucleotides: TGTGCCATCAGGGCCTCAGGGTCGACTAATGAAAAACTGTTTTTT. This gives the protein CAIRASGSTNEKLFF.

This clone was counted ten times or more. Additional DNA sequences in this sample encode the identical CDR3. The gene calls are TRBV2 and TRBJ2-3, with no clear D. Germline CDR1 reads SNHLY; CDR2 reads FYNNEI. The CDR3 is 12 amino acids. Between the trimmed V and J ends, which lost 1 base and 4 bases, there was a span of 3 bases. In nucleotides, the CDR3 is TGTGCCAGCAGTGAAGAAGCAGATACGCAGTATTTT. As protein: CASSEEADTQYF. The full variable domain, its missing parts supplied by reference TRBV2 and TRBJ2-3, is EPEVTQTPSHQVTQMGQEVILRCVPISNHLYFYWYRQILGQKVEFLVSFYNNEISEKSEIFDDQFSVERPDGSNFTLKIRSTKLEDSAMYFCASSEEADTQYFGPGTRLTVL.

The gene calls are TRBV5-6 and TRBJ2-7, with 8 bases fitting TRBD1. With 4 bases clipped from V and 3 bases from J, the junction kept 18 bases outside the gene matches. The CDR3 totals 18 residues. Germline CDR1 reads SGHDT; CDR2 reads YYEEEE. The CDR3 spells CASSLGAGGSLWDYEQYF. The CDR3 DNA sequence: TGTGCCAGCAGCCTTGGGGCAGGGGGCAGCCTATGGGACTACGAGCAGTACTTC.

This rearrangement joins TRBV18 to TRBJ1-1; D remains ambiguous. The CDR3 has 15 amino acids. Looked up from germline, CDR1 is KGHSH and CDR2 is LQKENI. V was trimmed by 0 bases and J by 1 base, leaving 9 bases between them. The CDR3 protein is CASSPPRIWNTEAFF. The CDR3 DNA reads as TGTGCCAGCTCACCACCCCGCATTTGGAACACTGAAGCTTTCTTT.

The CDR3 spells CATSRSRYGYTF. The DNA for the CDR3 is TGTGCCACCAGCAGATCCCGCTATGGCTACACCTTC. This chain links TRBV15 with TRBJ1-2; no clear D gene. V lost 2 bases to trimming and J lost 4 bases, with 5 bases between them. CDR1 is LNHNV and CDR2 is YYDKDF in the germline V gene (reference sequence). The CDR3 consists of 12 residues.

This clone was seen once. The chain employs TRBV10-3 and TRBJ2-5, with 13 bases lining up with TRBD2. V dropped 2 bases and J dropped 5; count of bases not matched to a gene: 8. Looked up from germline, CDR1 is ENHRY and CDR2 is SYGVKD. This CDR3 region has 17 residues. CDR3 nucleotides: TGTGCCATCAGTGAGCCCCCCGGGACTAGCGGGATGGAGACCCAGTACTTC. Its protein is CAISEPPGTSGMETQYF.

The chain employs TRBV14 and TRBJ1-2; 10 bases line up with TRBD1. Germline CDR1 reads SGHDN; CDR2 reads FVKESK. With 2 bases clipped from V and 4 bases from J, the junction kept 4 bases outside the gene matches. The CDR3 spans 15 residues. The CDR3 reads CASSQQTGGGYGYTF. CDR3 DNA sequence: TGTGCCAGCAGCCAACAGACAGGGGGCGGCTATGGCTACACCTTC.

This clone was counted between two and nine times. V is TRBV5-4 and J is TRBJ2-3, with 11 nucleotides matching TRBD2. Germline V CDR1 and CDR2: SGHNT, YYREEE (reference sequence). This CDR3 region has 15 residues. V shed 3 bases, J shed 4 bases, and the junction held 4 bases outside the gene matches. The CDR3 DNA is TGTGCCAGCAGCTCAGCTAGCGGGAGGCCAGATACGCAGTATTTT. Translating it yields CASSSASGRPDTQYF. Using reference TRBV5-4 and TRBJ2-3 for the parts outside the CDR3, the full variable domain is ETGVTQSPTHLIKTRGQQVTLRCSSQSGHNTVSWYQQALGQGPQFIFQYYREEENGRGNFPPRFSGLQFPNYSSELNVNALELDDSALYLCASSSASGRPDTQYFGPGTRLTVL.

V and J are TRBV7-2 and TRBJ1-2; no definite D call. Per the germline V gene, CDR1 is SGHTA and CDR2 is FQGNSA. V was cut by 1 base and J by 8 bases, with 17 bases left in between. The CDR3 is 15 residues long. The CDR3 protein is CASSLVFAVSDGYTF. The CDR3 DNA follows: TGTGCCAGCAGCTTAGTATTTGCAGTCTCGGACGGCTACACCTTC.

With regard to this clone: The sample has other DNA sequences that encode this CDR3 too. The chain recombines TRBV30 with TRBJ2-7, with a weak D call TRBD1 (6 bases). CDR3 length equals 13 residues. Per the germline V gene, CDR1 is GTSNPN and CDR2 is SVGIG (reference sequence). Between the trimmed V and J ends, which lost 1 base and 0 bases, there was a span of 7 bases. The CDR3 region has the DNA TGTGCCTGGAGTGCGGGACACTCCTACGAGCAGTACTTC. This codes for CAWSAGHSYEQYF.

The chain recombines TRBV6-5 with TRBJ2-3; possibly TRBD1 for D (5 bases). This CDR3 is 14 amino acids long. The V gene lost 4 bases and the J gene lost 1 base, with 9 bases spanning the gap. Germline CDR1 MNHEY, CDR2 SVGAGI. The CDR3 bases are TGTGCCAGCAGTTTTGACAGAGGCACAGATACGCAGTATTTT. This gives the protein CASSFDRGTDTQYF.

As regards this clone: Other DNA sequences in the sample encode the same CDR3. This chain joins TRBV7-8 and TRBJ1-5; D gene uncertain. Germline V gene data show CDR1 as SGHVS and CDR2 as FQNEAQ. The ends were cut back, 3 bases at V and 2 bases at J, with 8 bases in the middle. The CDR3 runs 14 residues. CDR3 residues: CASSLAGGNQPQHF. For the CDR3, the DNA is TGTGCCAGCAGCTTGGCGGGCGGCAATCAGCCCCAGCATTTT.

CDR3 nucleotide sequence: TGTGCCAGCAGCAGCAACACCGGGGAGCTGTTTTTT. Protein product: CASSSNTGELFF. The chain couples TRBV6-4 to TRBJ2-2; no clear D. CDR3 length: 12 residues. Per germline, CDR1 MRHNA and CDR2 SNTAGT. With 6 bases removed from V and 2 bases from J, the gap between germline ends came to 4 bases.

This clone has a handful of counts. This chain connects TRBV10-2 to TRBJ2-1, with a weak D call TRBD1 (6 bases). Germline-derived CDR1 and CDR2 are WSHSY and SAAADI. CDR3 size: 16 residues. V was cut by 3 bases and J by 0 bases, with 12 bases left in between. CDR3 DNA: TGCGCCAGCAGTGACCGTGGACAGTCCTCCTACAATGAGCAGTTCTTC. Amino acids: CASSDRGQSSYNEQFF.

The chain is built from TRBV4-1 and TRBJ2-5, with TRBD1 matching over 9 bases. The CDR3 extends over 17 amino acids. V lost 4 bases and J lost 1; bases outside the gene matches: 10. Per germline, CDR1 MGHRA and CDR2 YSYEKL. The CDR3, as DNA: TGCGCCAGCAGCCCAGGCCCCGGGACAGGGCCCCAAGAGACCCAGTACTTC. Translating it yields CASSPGPGTGPQETQYF.